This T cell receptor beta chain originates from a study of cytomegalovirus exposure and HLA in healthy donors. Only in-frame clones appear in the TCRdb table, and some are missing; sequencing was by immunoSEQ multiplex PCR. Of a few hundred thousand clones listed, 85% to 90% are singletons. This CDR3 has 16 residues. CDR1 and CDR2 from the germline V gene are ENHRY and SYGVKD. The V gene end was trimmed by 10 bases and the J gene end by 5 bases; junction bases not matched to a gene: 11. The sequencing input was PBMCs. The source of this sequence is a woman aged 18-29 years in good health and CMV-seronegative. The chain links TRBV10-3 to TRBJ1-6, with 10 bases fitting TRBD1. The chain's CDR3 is CASKTGTGVDNSPLHF. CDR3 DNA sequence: TGTGCCAGTAAAACCGGGACAGGGGTCGATAATTCACCCCTCCACTTT.